The source of this T cell receptor beta chain is a study of cytomegalovirus exposure and HLA in healthy donors. Primers included in the PCR were 60 Vbeta and 13 Jbeta primers. Using immunoSEQ multiplex PCR, the repertoire was profiled, and TCRdb retains in-frame clones only, with some absent. There are about 160,000 clones in the sample; 79% occur only once, and under 2.5% lies in the top ten. This CDR3 is 15 amino acids long. The germline V gene has CDR1 SGHTA and CDR2 FQGNSA. Trimming shortened V by 5 bases and J by 0 bases, and 14 bases separated the two germline ends. The donors, nominally healthy at sampling, likely had unrecorded immune exposures.

This rearrangement joins TRBV7-2 to TRBJ2-7, with D maybe TRBD1 (5 bases). The sequenced material came from PBMCs. The TCR was taken from a man aged 35 to 55 in good health and CMV-seronegative. The CDR3 nucleotides read TGTGCCAGCAGCCCTGGGGCAGCCGTCTCCTACGAGCAGTACTTC. Its protein is CASSPGAAVSYEQYF.